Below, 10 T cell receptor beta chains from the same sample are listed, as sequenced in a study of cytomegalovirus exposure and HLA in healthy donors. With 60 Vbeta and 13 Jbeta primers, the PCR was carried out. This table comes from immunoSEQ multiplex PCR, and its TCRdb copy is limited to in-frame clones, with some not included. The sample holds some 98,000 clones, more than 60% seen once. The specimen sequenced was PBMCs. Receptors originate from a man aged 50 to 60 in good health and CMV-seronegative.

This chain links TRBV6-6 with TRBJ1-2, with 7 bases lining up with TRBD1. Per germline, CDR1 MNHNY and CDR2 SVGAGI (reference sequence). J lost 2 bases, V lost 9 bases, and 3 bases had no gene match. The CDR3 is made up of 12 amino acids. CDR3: CARTQGNYGYTF. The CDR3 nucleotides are TGTGCCAGAACACAGGGGAACTATGGCTACACCTTC.

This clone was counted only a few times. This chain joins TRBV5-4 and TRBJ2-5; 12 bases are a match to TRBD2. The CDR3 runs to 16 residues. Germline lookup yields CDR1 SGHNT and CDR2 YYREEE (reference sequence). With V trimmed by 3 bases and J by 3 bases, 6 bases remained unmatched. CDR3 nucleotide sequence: TGTGCCAGCAGCTCCCTACTAGCGGGGGGAAAAGAGACCCAGTACTTC. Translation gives CASSSLLAGGKETQYF.

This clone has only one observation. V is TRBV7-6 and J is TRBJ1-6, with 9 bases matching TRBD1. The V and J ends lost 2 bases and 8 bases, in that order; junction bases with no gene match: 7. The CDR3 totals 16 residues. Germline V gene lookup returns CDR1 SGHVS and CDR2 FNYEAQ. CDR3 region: CASSLRTGASDSPLHF. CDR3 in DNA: TGTGCCAGCAGCTTACGGACAGGGGCATCCGATTCACCCCTCCACTTT.

This CDR3 reads CAIRSAILNYGYTF. CDR3 sequence (DNA): TGTGCCATCAGGTCCGCGATCCTTAACTATGGCTACACCTTC. The rearrangement joins TRBV10-3 to TRBJ1-2, with no clear D. CDR3 length equals 14 residues. Germline CDR1 and CDR2: ENHRY and SYGVKD. V shed 6 bases and J shed 1 base, with 12 bases lying between them.

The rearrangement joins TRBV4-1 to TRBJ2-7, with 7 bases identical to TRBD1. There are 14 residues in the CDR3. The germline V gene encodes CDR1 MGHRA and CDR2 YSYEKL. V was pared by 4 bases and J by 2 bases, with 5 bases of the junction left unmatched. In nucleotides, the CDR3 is TGCGCCAGCAGCCTTATGACAGGGCCCTACGAGCAGTACTTC. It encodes CASSLMTGPYEQYF.

CDR3 sequence: CASTRDENQPQHF. The CDR3, as DNA: TGTGCCAGCACGCGGGACGAAAATCAGCCCCAGCATTTT. V usage is TRBV25-1 and J usage is TRBJ1-5, with D possibly matching TRBD1 (5 bases). The CDR3 loop spans 13 amino acids. V was clipped by 7 bases and J by 4 bases, with 11 bases between them. Germline CDR1 and CDR2: MGHDK and SYGVNS.

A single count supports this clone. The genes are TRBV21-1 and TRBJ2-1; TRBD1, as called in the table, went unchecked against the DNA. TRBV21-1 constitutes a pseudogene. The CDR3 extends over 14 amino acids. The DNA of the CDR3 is TGTGCCAGCAGCAGACGGACAGGGCCAAATGAGCAGTTCTTC. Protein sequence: CASSRRTGPNEQFF.

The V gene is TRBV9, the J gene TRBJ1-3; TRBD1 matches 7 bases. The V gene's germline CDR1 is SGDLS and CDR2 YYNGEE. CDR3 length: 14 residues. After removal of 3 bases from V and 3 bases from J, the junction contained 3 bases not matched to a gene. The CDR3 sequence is CASSGRDSGNTIYF. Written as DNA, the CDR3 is TGTGCCAGCAGCGGCCGGGACAGTGGAAACACCATATATTTT.

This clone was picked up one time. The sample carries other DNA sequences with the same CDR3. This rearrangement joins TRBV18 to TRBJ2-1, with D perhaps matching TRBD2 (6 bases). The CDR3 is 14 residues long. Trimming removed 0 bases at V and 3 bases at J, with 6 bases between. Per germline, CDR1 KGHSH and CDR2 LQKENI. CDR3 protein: CASSPPGSYNEQFF. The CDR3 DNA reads TGTGCCAGCTCACCACCCGGGAGCTACAATGAGCAGTTCTTC.

The CDR3 DNA sequence: TGTGCCAGCAGTTCCGGACTCTACGAGCAGTACTTC. Translating gives CASSSGLYEQYF. This chain connects TRBV27 to TRBJ2-7; D might be TRBD2 (5 bases). Germline V CDR1 and CDR2: MNHEY, SMNVEV (reference sequence). V lost 4 bases, J lost 3 bases, and 7 bases lay in between. This CDR3 spans 12 amino acids.